These 16 T cell receptor beta chains originate from one sample sequenced in a study of T cells after yellow fever vaccination. TCRdb re-called the 5' RACE reads with MiXCR, one entry per CDR3 protein. The data contain some 300,000 distinct CDR3 sequences, roughly a tenth of them singletons. Sample: CD4+ T cells sorted from PBMCs, taken 45 days after the yellow fever booster vaccination. All receptors come from a young man who received the YFV17D yellow fever vaccine.

There are a few counts of this clonotype. The chain has TRBV4-1 and TRBJ1-1, with 8 bases fitting TRBD1. Germline CDR1 MGHRA, CDR2 YSYEKL. The trim removed 6 bases at V and 1 base at J, leaving 13 bases unmatched. CDR3 length: 17 amino acids. CDR3 sequence reads: CASSLFPRQGPNTEAFF. The DNA for the CDR3 is TGCGCCAGCAGTTTGTTCCCAAGACAGGGGCCGAACACTGAAGCTTTCTTT.

This clonotype was seen more than once but under ten times. This chain uses TRBV4-3 with TRBJ1-5; 8 bases agree with TRBD1. Germline lookup yields CDR1 LGHNA and CDR2 YSLEER. After removal of 0 bases from V and 1 base from J, the junction contained 11 bases not matched to a gene. The CDR3 is 19 amino acids. The DNA for the CDR3 is TGCGCCAGCAGCCAAGAGCCTACAGGGGGAAAAAGAAGCAATCAGCCCCAGCATTTT. Its protein product is CASSQEPTGGKRSNQPQHF.

J is TRBJ2-5 and V is TRBV11-2; D call uncertain. Trimming removed 4 bases at V and 1 base at J, with 4 bases between. CDR3 length: 12 residues. The germline V gene encodes CDR1 SGHAT and CDR2 FQNNGV. The CDR3 is CASSSTQETQYF. The CDR3 DNA is TGTGCCAGCAGCTCGACCCAAGAGACCCAGTACTTC.

This rearrangement joins TRBV4-1 to TRBJ1-4; D unclear. The CDR3 runs to 12 residues. Per the germline V gene, CDR1 is MGHRA and CDR2 is YSYEKL. V lost 1 base, J lost 8 bases, and 5 bases lay in between. For the CDR3, the DNA is TGCGCCAGCAGCCAAGTTCGCGAAAAACTGTTTTTT. It encodes CASSQVREKLFF.

The chain links TRBV30 to TRBJ2-3; D is unresolved. V was pared by 1 base and J by 10 bases, with 9 bases between. This CDR3 contains 11 residues. The V gene's germline CDR1 is GTSNPN and CDR2 SVGIG (reference sequence). The chain's CDR3 is CAWSGAVAQYF. In DNA, the CDR3 is TGTGCCTGGAGTGGGGCAGTGGCGCAGTATTTT.

This clonotype occurred a few times. The chain combines TRBV4-1 with TRBJ1-6; D is uncertain. The germline V and J ends were trimmed by 1 base and 8 bases, with 12 bases remaining between them. The germline CDR1 and CDR2 sequences are MGHRA and YSYEKL. The CDR3 runs 15 residues. The CDR3 loop is CASSQVGRRHSPLHF. The CDR3 DNA is TGCGCCAGCAGCCAAGTAGGCAGGCGGCATTCACCCCTCCACTTT.

This clonotype has a handful of counts. The J gene is TRBJ2-2, the V gene TRBV6-6, with D maybe TRBD1 (6 bases). Germline CDR1 and CDR2: MNHNY and SVGAGI (reference sequence). Trimming stripped 0 bases from V and 4 bases from J, with 12 bases between. The CDR3 is 16 residues long. CDR3 amino acids: CASSYSYRQATGELFF. CDR3 bases: TGTGCCAGCAGTTACTCCTACAGACAGGCCACCGGGGAGCTGTTTTTT.

For the CDR3, the DNA is TGCGCCAGCAGCTTGCCCGACAGGCCAGATACGCAGTATTTT. Amino acid sequence: CASSLPDRPDTQYF. The chain combines TRBV5-1 with TRBJ2-3; a possible D gene is TRBD1 (6 bases). The germline CDR1 and CDR2 sequences are SGHRS and YFSETQ. This CDR3 has 14 amino acids. Between the trimmed V and J ends, which lost 1 base and 4 bases, there was a span of 10 bases.

A remark on this clonotype: The germline gene is not matched at one end of the junction; a read error may be the cause. This chain uses TRBV7-9 with TRBJ1-5; D gene uncertain. Germline CDR1 reads SEHNR; CDR2 reads FQNEAQ (reference sequence). The CDR3 runs to 16 residues. In DNA form, the CDR3 reads TGTGCCAGCAGCCTAGCAGACGGTACCCCTAATCAGCCCCAGCATTTT. The encoded protein is CASSLADGTPNQPQHF.

This clonotype has at least ten counts. The chain combines TRBV6-6 with TRBJ1-3; weak D call: TRBD1 (6 bases). The V end was cut by 2 bases, the J end by 2 bases, with 16 bases between. Germline V lookup: CDR1 MNHNY, CDR2 SVGAGI (reference sequence). This CDR3 has 17 residues. CDR3 sequence: CASSYGLDRMAGNTIYF. The CDR3 nucleotides are TGTGCCAGCAGTTACGGGTTAGACAGGATGGCTGGAAACACCATATATTTT.

V and J are TRBV9 and TRBJ2-5; the match to TRBD2 covers 8 bases. Germline trimming cut 1 base from V and 2 bases from J; bases unmatched to any gene: 4. CDR3 length: 15 residues. CDR1 and CDR2 from the germline V gene are SGDLS and YYNGEE. In nucleotides, the CDR3 is TGTGCCAGCAGCGTATCGCCTAGCGGGCAAGAGACCCAGTACTTC. This gives the protein CASSVSPSGQETQYF.

This clonotype occurred a few times. V and J are TRBV6-5 and TRBJ1-1; 8 nucleotides agree with TRBD1. The CDR3 is 10 amino acids. The germline V gene encodes CDR1 MNHEY and CDR2 SVGAGI. J gave up 13 bases and V 6 bases, and 4 bases lay outside the gene matches. The CDR3 spells CASRGQGGFF. The CDR3 DNA follows: TGTGCCAGCAGAGGACAGGGAGGTTTCTTT.

This clonotype was detected many times. The CDR3: CASSSRDSSYNEQFF. DNA of the CDR3: TGCGCCAGCAGCTCCCGGGACAGCTCCTACAATGAGCAGTTCTTC. The chain joins TRBV5-1 to TRBJ2-1; 7 positions agree with TRBD1. Germline V gene lookup returns CDR1 SGHRS and CDR2 YFSETQ. V trimming: 3 bases; J trimming: 0 bases; junction bases outside the gene matches: 3. This CDR3 comprises 15 residues.

V usage is TRBV20-1 and J usage is TRBJ2-7, with D perhaps matching TRBD2 (6 bases). The CDR3 totals 15 residues. Germline CDR1 DFQATT, CDR2 SNEGSKA (reference sequence). The ends were cut back, 6 bases at V and 1 base at J, with 19 bases in the middle. The CDR3 sequence is CSAISGREVSYEQYF. CDR3 DNA: TGCAGTGCCATCTCCGGCAGGGAGGTATCCTACGAGCAGTACTTC.

The DNA of the CDR3 is TGCGCCAGCAGCCTTGGTAGGGGACTCCTCGGAAACACCATATATTTT. Its protein is CASSLGRGLLGNTIYF. The rearrangement joins TRBV4-3 to TRBJ1-3, with D possibly TRBD1 on 5 matching bases. Trimming stripped 4 bases from V and 4 bases from J, with 17 bases between. Germline CDR1 LGHNA, CDR2 YSLEER. CDR3 length: 16 residues.

This clonotype was found a few times. This chain joins TRBV6-5 and TRBJ2-1, with TRBD2 matching over 11 bases. The trim removed 4 bases at V and 6 bases at J, leaving 5 bases unmatched. Germline V gene sequence: CDR1 MNHEY, CDR2 SVGAGI. The CDR3 length is 15 residues. The CDR3 loop reads CASSSSGGPLNEQFF. CDR3 sequence (DNA): TGTGCCAGCAGTTCTAGCGGGGGGCCGCTCAATGAGCAGTTCTTC.